These 25 T cell receptor beta chains share one sample of origin, sequenced in a study of blood T cell repertoires in COVID-19. Assay used: immunoSEQ multiplex PCR; TCRdb lists only in-frame clones, some missing. The data hold around 150,000 clones, with around 92% observed a single time. Sequenced material: peripheral blood. Source of these receptors: a man younger than 40 with COVID-19, enrolled during active disease.

The V and J genes are TRBV6-6 and TRBJ2-1; 10 bases map to TRBD1. Germline CDR1 reads MNHNY; CDR2 reads SVGAGI (reference sequence). The length of the CDR3 is 16 residues. With V trimmed by 5 bases and J by 7 bases, 11 bases remained unmatched. CDR3 residues: CASSRTNRDRGNEQFF. DNA for the CDR3: TGTGCCAGCAGTCGAACAAACCGGGACAGGGGTAATGAGCAGTTCTTC.

The chain recombines TRBV6-5 with TRBJ2-7; 10 bases align to TRBD1. There are 14 residues in the CDR3. The germline gives CDR1 MNHEY, CDR2 SVGAGI. The V segment lost 4 bases and the J segment 3 bases; nucleotides outside the gene matches: 3. The CDR3 protein is CASSSRDRGYEQYF. CDR3 DNA: TGTGCCAGCAGTTCCCGGGACAGGGGCTACGAGCAGTACTTC.

V gene TRBV28 combines with J gene TRBJ2-7; 8 nucleotides agree with TRBD2. There are 13 residues in the CDR3. With 10 bases clipped from V and 7 bases from J, the junction kept 12 bases outside the gene matches. Germline-derived CDR1 and CDR2 are MDHEN and SYDVKM. The CDR3 nucleotides are TGTGCCACCCTGCCGGGGGGGCGGGGGGAGCAGTACTTC. Its translation: CATLPGGRGEQYF.

The CDR3 DNA is TGTGCCAGCAGTCTAGCGGGGGGGAGAGAGACCCAGTACTTC. Protein: CASSLAGGRETQYF. The chain joins TRBV6-2 or TRBV6-3 to TRBJ2-5, with 12 bases matching TRBD2. This CDR3 spans 14 amino acids. Trimming at V came to 5 bases and at J to 4 bases, leaving 2 bases not matched to a gene. Germline lookup yields CDR1 MNHEY and CDR2 SVGEGT.

This rearrangement joins TRBV3-1 (or the pseudogene TRBV3-2) to TRBJ2-2; 10 bases align to TRBD2. J gave up 3 bases and V 6 bases, and 7 bases lay outside the gene matches. This CDR3 has 16 residues. Germline values: CDR1 LGHDT, CDR2 YNNKEL (reference sequence). The chain's CDR3 is CASRVSGGAYTGELFF. CDR3 bases: TGTGCCAGCAGGGTGAGCGGGGGGGCCTACACCGGGGAGCTGTTTTTT.

On this clone: The same CDR3 can be traced to other DNA sequences in this sample. The V and J genes are TRBV9 and TRBJ1-2, with a weak D call TRBD1 (5 bases). Germline V CDR1 and CDR2: SGDLS, YYNGEE. Trimming pared 3 bases from V and 5 bases from J, leaving 8 bases between. The CDR3 has 12 residues. The DNA for the CDR3 is TGTGCCAGCAGCGCCGGGGGGTATGGCTACACCTTC. Amino acids: CASSAGGYGYTF.

This chain connects TRBV9 to TRBJ1-2; TRBD1 aligns across 9 bases. Germline V gene sequence: CDR1 SGDLS, CDR2 YYNGEE. There are 16 residues in the CDR3. The V gene end was trimmed by 0 bases and the J gene end by 5 bases; junction bases not matched to a gene: 8. The CDR3 nucleotides read TGTGCCAGCAGCGTAGCCGGGACAGGGTGGGGGTATGGCTACACCTTC. Translated: CASSVAGTGWGYGYTF.

This chain links TRBV7-9 with TRBJ2-3; weak D call: TRBD1 (6 bases). CDR3 length equals 15 residues. Germline V CDR1 and CDR2: SEHNR, FQNEAQ (reference sequence). The germline V and J ends were trimmed by 2 bases and 5 bases, with 14 bases remaining between them. As DNA, the CDR3 is TGTGCCAGCAGCTTATATGGGGGCGCGGGAGATACGCAGTATTTT. Translating gives CASSLYGGAGDTQYF.

This chain uses TRBV11-2 with TRBJ2-5; 8 positions match TRBD1. This CDR3 spans 11 amino acids. After removal of 5 bases from V and 9 bases from J, the junction contained 2 bases not matched to a gene. Germline CDR1 is SGHAT and CDR2 is FQNNGV. The CDR3 protein is CASSQDRAQYF. The CDR3 DNA reads TGTGCCAGCAGCCAGGACAGGGCCCAGTACTTC.

The chain carries TRBV29-1 and TRBJ1-3; TRBD1 aligns across 7 bases. The ends lost 1 base at V and 2 bases at J; junction bases unmatched: 8. CDR1 is SQVTM, CDR2 ANQGSEA, per germline. This CDR3 has 16 residues. CDR3 in amino acids: CSVEAPDREAGNTIYF. The CDR3, as DNA: TGCAGCGTTGAAGCCCCCGACAGGGAGGCTGGAAACACCATATATTTT.

The chain is built from TRBV9 and TRBJ2-7; the match to TRBD2 covers 9 bases. The CDR3 consists of 14 residues. The V and J ends lost 2 bases and 3 bases, in that order; junction bases with no gene match: 3. CDR1 SGDLS and CDR2 YYNGEE come from the germline V gene. DNA for the CDR3: TGTGCCAGCAGCGTGACTAGCGGAAGCTACGAGCAGTACTTC. Encoded protein: CASSVTSGSYEQYF.

This clone was observed once. The chain carries TRBV7-3 and TRBJ2-1; D possibly corresponds to TRBD1 (5 bases). CDR1 is SGHTA and CDR2 is FQGTGA in the germline V gene. Trimming shortened V by 0 bases and J by 8 bases, and 11 bases separated the two germline ends. The CDR3 has 14 amino acids. CDR3 amino acids: CASSLTSRVDEQFF. The CDR3 nucleotides read TGTGCCAGCAGCTTAACGTCCAGGGTGGATGAGCAGTTCTTC.

The V gene is TRBV6-5, the J gene TRBJ2-1, with 10 bases fitting TRBD1. The CDR3 sequence is 15 residues long. Germline assignment: CDR1 MNHEY and CDR2 SVGAGI. Trimming at V came to 8 bases and at J to 6 bases, leaving 10 bases not matched to a gene. The DNA of the CDR3 is TGTGCCAGCGTCAAACCCGGGACAGGGGTCAATGAGCAGTTCTTC. Translated, it gives CASVKPGTGVNEQFF.

This clone was counted once. This chain uses TRBV6-2 or TRBV6-3 with TRBJ2-1; TRBD2 matches at 12 bases. The V and J ends lost 2 bases and 7 bases, in that order; junction bases with no gene match: 6. The CDR3 runs to 16 residues. Germline CDR1 MNHEY, CDR2 SVGEGT. For the CDR3, the DNA is TGTGCCAGCAGTTACCGGCTAGCGGGAGGGGGTAATGAGCAGTTCTTC. Protein sequence: CASSYRLAGGGNEQFF.

The V call is TRBV12-3 or TRBV12-4, the J call TRBJ1-5, with D tentatively TRBD1 (5 bases). This CDR3 is built from 13 residues. Trimming stripped 7 bases from V and 6 bases from J, with 13 bases between. CDR3 region: CASTQGFSQPQHF. For the CDR3, the DNA is TGTGCCAGCACCCAGGGTTTTTCTCAGCCCCAGCATTTT.

The J gene is TRBJ1-3, the V gene TRBV19; TRBD1 aligns across 10 bases. Germline CDR1 is LNHDA and CDR2 is SQIVND (reference sequence). The CDR3 is 17 amino acids. V shed 5 bases, J shed 2 bases, and the junction held 9 bases outside the gene matches. CDR3 protein: CASSLKTGGLTGNTIYF. The CDR3 DNA follows: TGTGCCAGTAGTTTAAAGACAGGGGGCTTAACTGGAAACACCATATATTTT.

The J gene is TRBJ1-1, the V gene TRBV27, with D perhaps matching TRBD1 (5 bases). Germline values: CDR1 MNHEY, CDR2 SMNVEV (reference sequence). The CDR3 extends over 14 amino acids. The germline V and J ends were trimmed by 4 bases and 3 bases, with 12 bases remaining between them. In nucleotides, the CDR3 is TGTGCCAGCAGTTCGGGCAGGGTGGACACTGAAGCTTTCTTT. Its translation is CASSSGRVDTEAFF.

The rearrangement joins TRBV7-9 to TRBJ2-5, with 12 nucleotides matching TRBD2. V trimming: 5 bases; J trimming: 3 bases; junction bases outside the gene matches: 1. CDR1 and CDR2 (germline): SEHNR, FQNEAQ (reference sequence). This CDR3 is 14 amino acids long. The CDR3 coding sequence is TGTGCCAGCAGCCGACTAGCGGGGGAAGAGACCCAGTACTTC. Its translation is CASSRLAGEETQYF.

The chain uses TRBV5-1 and TRBJ2-7, with a weak D call TRBD1 (5 bases). This CDR3 is 16 amino acids long. The ends were cut back, 0 bases at V and 0 bases at J, with 13 bases in the middle. CDR1 is SGHRS and CDR2 is YFSETQ in the germline V gene. CDR3 DNA: TGCGCCAGCAGCTTGGGTCAGGGATGGGGCTCCTACGAGCAGTACTTC. Its protein product is CASSLGQGWGSYEQYF.

The rearrangement links TRBV7-9 to TRBJ2-1; 7 bases map to TRBD1. After removal of 1 base from V and 7 bases from J, the junction contained 10 bases not matched to a gene. CDR1 is SEHNR and CDR2 is FQNEAQ in the germline V gene (reference sequence). This CDR3 is 16 amino acids long. In nucleotides, the CDR3 is TGTGCCAGCAGCTTAGTAGAGCGGTCCAGGGGGAATGAGCAGTTCTTC. As protein: CASSLVERSRGNEQFF.

J is TRBJ1-2 and V is TRBV5-1; D gene uncertain. Germline CDR1 is SGHRS and CDR2 is YFSETQ. The CDR3 extends over 13 amino acids. V lost 2 bases, J lost 2 bases, and 7 bases lay in between. In DNA, the CDR3 is TGCGCCAGCAGCTTAGAACGGAACTATGGCTACACCTTC. Translation: CASSLERNYGYTF.

V gene TRBV24-1 combines with J gene TRBJ2-5; the D is unclear. The V gene's germline CDR1 is KGHDR and CDR2 SFDVKD. This CDR3 has 11 amino acids. With 4 bases removed from V and 5 bases from J, the gap between germline ends came to 4 bases. CDR3: CATSEYETQYF. CDR3 in DNA: TGTGCCACCAGTGAGTATGAGACCCAGTACTTC.

The chain employs TRBV5-4 and TRBJ1-2, with D possibly TRBD1 on 5 matching bases. This CDR3 comprises 15 residues. Deletions cut 0 bases from V and 6 bases from J, with 15 bases between. The germline gives CDR1 SGHNT, CDR2 YYREEE (reference sequence). CDR3 amino acids: CASSLVKGIGDGYTF. DNA of the CDR3: TGTGCCAGCAGCTTGGTAAAGGGGATAGGTGATGGCTACACCTTC.

V and J are TRBV24-1 and TRBJ2-7; perhaps TRBD1 as D (6 bases). CDR1 is KGHDR, CDR2 SFDVKD, per germline. This CDR3 is built from 11 residues. Trimming took 5 bases from V and 6 from J, leaving 7 bases between them. The CDR3 loop is CATSGRGEQYF. The CDR3 bases are TGTGCCACCAGTGGCAGGGGCGAGCAGTACTTC.

The rearrangement links TRBV7-3 to TRBJ2-1; TRBD1 aligns across 7 bases. Per the germline V gene, CDR1 is SGHTA and CDR2 is FQGTGA. Trimming at V came to 5 bases and at J to 8 bases, leaving 3 bases not matched to a gene. This CDR3 is 12 amino acids long. The CDR3 spells CASSSQGDEQFF. The CDR3 nucleotides are TGTGCCAGCAGCAGCCAGGGGGATGAGCAGTTCTTC.